These T cell receptor beta chains were read from a single sample in a study of blood T cell repertoires in COVID-19. Some clones are missing from TCRdb's copy, which holds only in-frame ones; the method was immunoSEQ multiplex PCR. Among 100,000 to 150,000 clones listed, around 74% were seen once. Sequencing was done on a sample of peripheral blood. Receptors originate from a man between 60 and 75 years old with acute or convalescent COVID-19. Both conserved end residues are part of each CDR3. The D gene is left open where the match is weak. Rows may omit the clone size; those that give it use once, few, many or a size class.

TRBV10-3	NA	NA	TRBJ1-2	TGTGCCATCAGTGACAGAAATTGGGGCTACACCTTC	CAISDRNWGYTF
TRBV7-8	NA	TRBD2	TRBJ2-2	TGTGCCAGCAGCACTAGCGGGGGAAACACCGGGGAGCTGTTTTTT	CASSTSGGNTGELFF
TRBV11-2	NA	TRBD2	TRBJ2-3	TGTGCCAGCAGCGCGGGACTAGCGGGCGTCACAGATACGCAGTATTTT	CASSAGLAGVTDTQYF
TRBV30	NA	NA	TRBJ1-2	TGTGCCTGGAGTGAATATGGAGGCGGCTACACCTTC	CAWSEYGGGYTF
TRBV29-1	few	TRBD1	TRBJ2-1	TGCAGCGTTGAAGTCTCCGGGACAGGGAGGGGGGAGCAGTTCTTC	CSVEVSGTGRGEQFF
TRBV5-1	once	TRBD1	TRBJ1-2	TGCGCCAGCAGCTTGGGCGGGACAGACTATGGCTACACCTTC	CASSLGGTDYGYTF
TRBV7-2	NA	NA	TRBJ2-2	TGTGCCAGCAGCGTTTCCTGGAACACCGGGGAGCTGTTTTTT	CASSVSWNTGELFF
TRBV24-1	NA	TRBD1	TRBJ1-2	TGTGCCACCACCCCGGGACAGGGCTATGGCTACACCTTC	CATTPGQGYGYTF
TRBV6-5	NA	TRBD1	TRBJ1-1	TGTGCCAGCGGCGACAGGGCTACTGAAGCTTTCTTT	CASGDRATEAFF
TRBV2	NA	NA	TRBJ2-3	TGTGCCAGCAGGAAAGAGTACCGAGGCACAGATACGCAGTATTTT	CASRKEYRGTDTQYF
TRBV24-1	NA	NA	TRBJ1-5	TGTGCCACCAGTGACCCTGCCCAAGGAGACGATCAGCCCCAGCATTTT	CATSDPAQGDDQPQHF
TRBV6-2/TRBV6-3	NA	NA	TRBJ1-3	TGTGCCAGCAGCAGATCAGGGTCTGGAAACACCATATATTTT	CASSRSGSGNTIYF
TRBV3-1/TRBV3-2	NA	NA	TRBJ1-1	TGTGCCAGCAGCCAAGCAGGGTACACTGAAGCTTTCTTT	CASSQAGYTEAFF
TRBV15	NA	TRBD1	TRBJ2-1	TGTGCCACCAGCAGAGATCTAGTAGGACAGGGGGAGTTCTTC	CATSRDLVGQGEFF
TRBV5-1	NA	TRBD2	TRBJ2-2	TGCGCCAGCAGCACCCCGGGACTAGCGGGAGGAATCCCCGGGGAGCTGTTTTTT	CASSTPGLAGGIPGELFF
TRBV6-6	few	NA	TRBJ1-6	TGTGCCAGCAGTTACGTAAGCGCACCCCTCCACTTT	CASSYVSAPLHF
TRBV27	NA	NA	TRBJ1-1	TGTGCCAGCAGTTTCGTGCAGGGGCTCTCTGAAGCTTTCTTT	CASSFVQGLSEAFF
TRBV4-2	NA	NA	TRBJ1-3	TGTGCCAGCAGCCAAGTCTCACAGTCACCCAGTGGCACCATATATTTT	CASSQVSQSPSGTIYF
TRBV13	NA	NA	TRBJ1-4	TGTGCCAGCAGCTTGGGGCAGGGTGGAGAAAAACTGTTTTTT	CASSLGQGGEKLFF
TRBV2	NA	NA	TRBJ1-2	TGTGCCAGCAGTTTACAGGGCGCACCAGGCATTTATGGCTACACCTTC	CASSLQGAPGIYGYTF
TRBV18	NA	NA	TRBJ1-3	TGTGCCAGCTCCCCCACGACAGATTCTGGAAACACCATATATTTT	CASSPTTDSGNTIYF
TRBV6-6	NA	TRBD1	TRBJ1-5	TGTGCCAGCAGTTCCACCGACAGGGGTGGCAATCAGCCCCAGCATTTT	CASSSTDRGGNQPQHF
TRBV11-2	NA	NA	TRBJ2-2	TGTGCCAGCCTGAACACCGGGGAGCTGTTTTTT	CASLNTGELFF
TRBV28	NA	NA	TRBJ2-2	TGTGCCAGCAGTTTAGGCCCAAGTGGTGTCGGGGAGCTGTTTTTT	CASSLGPSGVGELFF